The rows below give T cell receptor beta chains drawn from one sample of a study of shared clonotypes between healthy human individuals. Profiled with immunoSEQ multiplex PCR; TCRdb holds only in-frame clones, not every one. There are millions of clones in the sample; roughly 92% occur only once, and around 0.14% lies in the top ten. Sequenced: naive CD4+ T cells sorted from blood. The receptors derive from a man aged 18 to 29 in good health. CDR3s include the opening cysteine and the closing phenylalanine or tryptophan. D genes are given only for firm matches. The listing skips clone size in some rows; elsewhere it reads once, few, many or a size class.

J,size,D,V,DNA,CDR3
TRBJ2-3,.,TRBD2,TRBV10-2,TGCGCCAGCAGTGAGCTAGCGGGGGGTCAGGGGACGCAGTATTTT,CASSELAGGQGTQYF
TRBJ2-3,.,.,TRBV27,TGTGCCAGCAGTTTCGGTGGGACTAGCACAGATACGCAGTATTTT,CASSFGGTSTDTQYF
TRBJ2-5,.,.,TRBV11-2,TGTGCCAGCAGCTTAGGGGACGCGGCAGGGGCCCAGTACTTC,CASSLGDAAGAQYF
TRBJ1-6,.,TRBD1,TRBV5-6,TGTGCCAGCAGCAGTCAGGGGGGGCTAGGTTCACCCCTCCACTTT,CASSSQGGLGSPLHF
TRBJ2-5,.,.,TRBV7-2,TGTGCCAGCAGCTTACAGAGAGGGCCCGAGACCCAGTACTTC,CASSLQRGPETQYF
TRBJ2-7,.,.,TRBV6-1,TGTGCCAGCAGTCGGGACTTAGCCTACGAGCAGTACTTC,CASSRDLAYEQYF
TRBJ2-2,.,.,TRBV4-2,TGTGCCAGCAGCCAAGACAGGGGACCCGGGGAGCTGTTTTTT,CASSQDRGPGELFF
TRBJ1-4,.,.,TRBV7-2,TGTGCCAGCAGCTTCTTCAGCGTCGGGACCGCTAAGAATGAAAAACTGTTTTTT,CASSFFSVGTAKNEKLFF
TRBJ2-4,.,.,TRBV7-2,TGTGCCAGCAGCTTATCGGGGCCTGGAAACATTCAGTACTTC,CASSLSGPGNIQYF
TRBJ1-1,.,.,TRBV30,TGTGCCTGGAGTGTGGCGAGGAACACTGAAGCTTTCTTT,CAWSVARNTEAFF
TRBJ2-3,once,.,TRBV5-4,TGTGCCAGCAGCATCGAAGTGCGGCCTAGCACAGATACGCAGTATTTT,CASSIEVRPSTDTQYF
TRBJ2-3,.,.,TRBV18,TGTGCCAGCTCACCAGGAAGAGGCGCAGATACGCAGTATTTT,CASSPGRGADTQYF
TRBJ2-3,.,.,TRBV7-3,TGTGCCAGCAGCTTAGGGGGGACTTACACAGATACGCAGTATTTT,CASSLGGTYTDTQYF
TRBJ2-1,.,.,TRBV7-2,TGTGCCAGCACCCTCGGGACGTGGAATGAGCAGTTCTTC,CASTLGTWNEQFF
TRBJ1-1,.,TRBD1,TRBV9,TGTGCCAGCAGCGTCGACAGGGGGCCGGGCACTGAAGCTTTCTTT,CASSVDRGPGTEAFF
TRBJ2-6,.,TRBD1,TRBV5-1,TGCGCCAGCAGCTTGCTGGACAGGGGCGCTGGGGCCAACGTCCTGACTTTC,CASSLLDRGAGANVLTF
TRBJ1-6,.,.,TRBV7-6,TGTGCCAGCAGCTTAGATGGCAGGGATTCACCCCTCCACTTT,CASSLDGRDSPLHF
TRBJ2-3,.,TRBD1,TRBV19,TGTGCCAGTCTCCGGCAGGGGGCGAATACTGATACGCAGTATTTT,CASLRQGANTDTQYF
TRBJ1-2,.,.,TRBV20-1,TGCAGTGCTAGGGGAAATGGCTACACCTTC,CSARGNGYTF
TRBJ2-6,.,TRBD1,TRBV4-1,TGCGCCAGCAGCCAACAAACAGGGGGGTTGGCCAACGTCCCGACTTTC,CASSQQTGGLANVPTF
TRBJ2-3,.,TRBD1,TRBV18,TGTGCCAGCTCACGAAGGGGGCTAGGCACAGATACGCAGTATTTT,CASSRRGLGTDTQYF
TRBJ2-6,few,TRBD1,TRBV6-1,TGTGCCACGTCACAGGGGGCTGGGGCCAACGTCCTGACTTTC,CATSQGAGANVLTF
TRBJ1-3,.,.,TRBV6-5,TGTGCCAGCAGTTACTCTGCGGGAAACACCATATATTTT,CASSYSAGNTIYF
TRBJ1-2,.,.,TRBV30,TGTGCCTGGAGTGTCGGGGGGGCGAATGGCTACACCTTC,CAWSVGGANGYTF
TRBJ1-2,.,TRBD1,TRBV6-5,TGTGCCAGCAGACGACAGGGTCTGGACTATGGCTACACCTTC,CASRRQGLDYGYTF
TRBJ2-1,.,.,TRBV12-5,TGTGCTAGTGGCGGGGGCTATTACAATGAGCAGTTCTTC,CASGGGYYNEQFF
TRBJ1-2,.,TRBD1,TRBV19,TGTGCCAGTAGTAGACAGGGAGGCAACTATGGCTACACCTTC,CASSRQGGNYGYTF
TRBJ2-3,.,TRBD2,TRBV6-5,TGTGCCAGCAGCAAACTAGCGGGGCGCACAGATACGCAGTATTTT,CASSKLAGRTDTQYF
TRBJ2-1,once,TRBD2,TRBV4-1,TGCGCCAGCGGAGGCCTAGCGGGCAATGAGCAGTTCTTC,CASGGLAGNEQFF
TRBJ2-7,once,.,TRBV30,TGTGCCTGGAGCCTAGGGACCCTGACATCCTACGAGCAGTACTTC,CAWSLGTLTSYEQYF
TRBJ2-7,.,TRBD2,TRBV5-1,TGCGCCAGCAGCCCCCCTAGCGGGAGTTTGTACGAGCAGTACTTC,CASSPPSGSLYEQYF
TRBJ1-1,once,.,TRBV6-5,TGTGCCAGCAGTTACGTGGGGGCTTCCGGTGAAGCTTTCTTT,CASSYVGASGEAFF
TRBJ2-3,.,.,TRBV19,TGTGCCGTTCGTCGGTCTAGCACAGATACGCAGTATTTT,CAVRRSSTDTQYF
TRBJ2-1,once,TRBD2,TRBV10-3,TGTGCCATCAGTGAGTTAGAGTTTGCTAGCGGGGAATCCTACAATGAGCAGTTCTTC,CAISELEFASGESYNEQFF
TRBJ2-1,.,TRBD2,TRBV7-6,TGTGCCAGCAGCAGGGGGACTAGCGGCTCCTACAATGAGCAGTTCTTC,CASSRGTSGSYNEQFF
TRBJ1-2,.,.,TRBV13,TGTGCCAGCAGCTTACCCGGTGACTATGGCTACACCTTC,CASSLPGDYGYTF
TRBJ1-5,.,.,TRBV6-1,TGTGCCAGCAGTGTTGAAAGGGGGGGCAATCAGCCCCAGCATTTT,CASSVERGGNQPQHF
TRBJ2-5,.,.,TRBV5-5,TGTGCCAGCAGCTTCGGGGATCGGGGGACACAACAAGAGACCCAGTACTTC,CASSFGDRGTQQETQYF
TRBJ1-5,.,.,TRBV9,TGTGCCAGCAGCGTAGACGCGAGCAATCAGCCCCAGCATTTT,CASSVDASNQPQHF
TRBJ1-3,.,.,TRBV2,TGTGCCAGCAGTGAGCAGGGAGGTGGAAACACCATATATTTT,CASSEQGGGNTIYF
TRBJ2-7,once,TRBD2,TRBV7-2,TGTGCCAGCAGCTTATTTTCAGGGCTAGCGGGAGGGAGCTCCTACGAGCAGTACTTC,CASSLFSGLAGGSSYEQYF
TRBJ1-2,.,TRBD1,TRBV10-2,TGCGCCAGCAGTGAGCAGGGGGTGAATGGCTACACCTTC,CASSEQGVNGYTF
TRBJ2-3,.,.,TRBV6-6,TGTGCCAGCAGCCCCTTCGACTTCCATAGCACAGATACGCAGTATTTT,CASSPFDFHSTDTQYF
TRBJ2-3,.,TRBD1,TRBV13,TGTGCCAGCAGCTTAGAGCCAGGGGGCTCCGCACTTGGCACAGATACGCAGTATTTT,CASSLEPGGSALGTDTQYF
TRBJ1-6,.,.,TRBV14,TGTGCCAGCAGCCAGGCTGGGATTTATAATTCACCCCTCCACTTT,CASSQAGIYNSPLHF
TRBJ1-1,.,TRBD1,TRBV7-9,TGTGCCAGCAGCGCCGACAGGGTGAACACTGAAGCTTTCTTT,CASSADRVNTEAFF
TRBJ1-6,.,TRBD1,TRBV28,TGTGCCAGCAGTTTATACGACAGGGATAATTCACCCCTCCACTTT,CASSLYDRDNSPLHF
TRBJ1-2,.,.,TRBV21-1,TGTGCCAGCAGACCCGGAGGGGGGTATGGCTACACCTTC,CASRPGGGYGYTF
TRBJ2-3,.,.,TRBV18,TGTGCCAGCTCACCACGAACACAAGATACGCAGTATTTT,CASSPRTQDTQYF
TRBJ2-2,few,TRBD2,TRBV19,TGTGCCAGTAGTACGACGGGGGGAGGCGGGGAGCTGTTTTTT,CASSTTGGGGELFF
TRBJ1-3,.,TRBD1,TRBV11-2,TGTGCCAGCAGCTACCGGGACAGGGGCGGAAACACCATATATTTT,CASSYRDRGGNTIYF
TRBJ2-7,.,.,TRBV7-9,TGTGCCAGCAGCTTAGCCGAGGCCTCCTACGAGCAGTACTTC,CASSLAEASYEQYF
TRBJ1-6,.,.,TRBV6-1,TGTGCCAGCAGTGGCCCCGGATTTACCAGGAGCTCCTATAATTCACCCCTCCACTTT,CASSGPGFTRSSYNSPLHF
TRBJ2-2,.,TRBD2,TRBV9,TGTGCCAGCAGTATGTCGACTAGCGGGAGTTACGGGGAGCTGTTTTTT,CASSMSTSGSYGELFF